The text below deals with one TCR beta chain. The RNA input was about 0.5 to 1 ug, and it was reverse transcribed with random hexamers. With immunoSEQ multiplex PCR, TCR beta CDR3 was amplified across 54 Vbeta and 13 Jbeta. Each CDR3 protein gets one entry after TCRdb re-called the immunoSEQ multiplex PCR reads with MiXCR. The sample lists around 80,000 distinct CDR3 sequences; approximately 95% were seen once. This specimen belongs to a study of CD8 T cells in Susac syndrome. Study overall: Active disease was present in about 6 of the sequenced Susac syndrome patients, whereas under 10 of them were in remission.

The germline V gene encodes CDR1 SGHDN and CDR2 FVKESK. V lost 5 bases and J 6 bases, leaving 13 bases between the germline ends. The CDR3 is 13 amino acids. Material for sequencing was CD8+ T cells from PBMCs. This receptor was identified in a human donor with Susac syndrome. The chain combines TRBV14 with TRBJ1-1; D gene uncertain. The CDR3 here is CASSGRTGAEAFF. CDR3 in DNA: TGTGCCAGCAGCGGGCGAACCGGCGCTGAAGCTTTCTTT.